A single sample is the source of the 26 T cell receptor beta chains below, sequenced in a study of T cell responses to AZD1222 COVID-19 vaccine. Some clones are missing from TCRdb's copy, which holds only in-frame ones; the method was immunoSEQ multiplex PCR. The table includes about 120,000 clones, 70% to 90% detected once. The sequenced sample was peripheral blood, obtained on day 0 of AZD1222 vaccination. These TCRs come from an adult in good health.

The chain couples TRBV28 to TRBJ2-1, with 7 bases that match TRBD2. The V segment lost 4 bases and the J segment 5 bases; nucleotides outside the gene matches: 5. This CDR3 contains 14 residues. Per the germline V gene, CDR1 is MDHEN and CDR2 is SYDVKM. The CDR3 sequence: CASSSRESDNEQFF. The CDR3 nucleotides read TGTGCCAGCAGTTCGCGGGAGTCGGACAATGAGCAGTTCTTC.

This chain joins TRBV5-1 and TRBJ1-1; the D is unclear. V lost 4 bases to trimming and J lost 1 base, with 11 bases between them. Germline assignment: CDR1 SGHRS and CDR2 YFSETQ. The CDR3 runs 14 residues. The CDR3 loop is CASSPSGPNTEAFF. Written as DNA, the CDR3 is TGCGCCAGCAGCCCATCCGGGCCGAACACTGAAGCTTTCTTT.

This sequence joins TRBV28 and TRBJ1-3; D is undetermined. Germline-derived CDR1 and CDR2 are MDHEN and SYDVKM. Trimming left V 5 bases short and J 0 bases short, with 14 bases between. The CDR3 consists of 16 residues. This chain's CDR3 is CASSRSRVRSGNTIYF. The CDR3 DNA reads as TGTGCCAGCAGTCGTTCCAGAGTCCGCTCTGGAAACACCATATATTTT.

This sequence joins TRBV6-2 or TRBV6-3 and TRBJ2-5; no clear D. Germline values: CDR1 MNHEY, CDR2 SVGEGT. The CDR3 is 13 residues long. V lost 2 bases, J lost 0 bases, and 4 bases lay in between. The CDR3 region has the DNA TGTGCCAGCAGTTACCCGTACCAAGAGACCCAGTACTTC. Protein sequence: CASSYPYQETQYF.

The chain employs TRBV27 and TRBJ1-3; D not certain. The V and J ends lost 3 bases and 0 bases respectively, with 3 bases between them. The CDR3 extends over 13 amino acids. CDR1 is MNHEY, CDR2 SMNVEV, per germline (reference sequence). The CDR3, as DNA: TGTGCCAGCAGTTTTAACTCTGGAAACACCATATATTTT. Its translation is CASSFNSGNTIYF.

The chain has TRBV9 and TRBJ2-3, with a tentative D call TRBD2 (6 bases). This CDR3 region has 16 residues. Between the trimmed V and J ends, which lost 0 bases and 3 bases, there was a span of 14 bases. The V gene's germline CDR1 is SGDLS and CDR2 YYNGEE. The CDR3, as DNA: TGTGCCAGCAGCGTAGGGACGCGGGGTCGAACAGATACGCAGTATTTT. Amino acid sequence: CASSVGTRGRTDTQYF.

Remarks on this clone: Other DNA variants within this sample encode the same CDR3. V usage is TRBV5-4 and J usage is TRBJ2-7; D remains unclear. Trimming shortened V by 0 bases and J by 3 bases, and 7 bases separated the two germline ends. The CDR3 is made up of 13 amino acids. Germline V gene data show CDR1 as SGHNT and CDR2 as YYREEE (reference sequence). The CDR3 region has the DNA TGTGCCAGCAGCTTGGTTGGCAGCTACGAGCAGTACTTC. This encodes CASSLVGSYEQYF.

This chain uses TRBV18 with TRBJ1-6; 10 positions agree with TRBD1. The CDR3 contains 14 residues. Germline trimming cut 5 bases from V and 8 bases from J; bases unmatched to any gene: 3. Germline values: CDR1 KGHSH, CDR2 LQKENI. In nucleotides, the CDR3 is TGTGCCAGCTCAGCAGACAGGGGGCATTCACCCCTCCACTTT. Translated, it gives CASSADRGHSPLHF.

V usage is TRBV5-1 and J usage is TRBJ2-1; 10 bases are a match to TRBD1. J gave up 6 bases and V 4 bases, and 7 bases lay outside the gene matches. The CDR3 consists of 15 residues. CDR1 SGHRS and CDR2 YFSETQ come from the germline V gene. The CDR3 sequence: CASSTGTGVGNEQFF. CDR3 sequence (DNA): TGCGCCAGCAGCACAGGGACAGGGGTAGGCAATGAGCAGTTCTTC.

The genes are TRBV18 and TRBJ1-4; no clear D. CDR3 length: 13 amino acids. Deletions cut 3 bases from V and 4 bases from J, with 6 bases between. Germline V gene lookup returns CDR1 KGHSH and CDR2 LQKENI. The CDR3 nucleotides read TGTGCCAGCTCACCTGCGCGTAATGAAAAACTGTTTTTT. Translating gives CASSPARNEKLFF.

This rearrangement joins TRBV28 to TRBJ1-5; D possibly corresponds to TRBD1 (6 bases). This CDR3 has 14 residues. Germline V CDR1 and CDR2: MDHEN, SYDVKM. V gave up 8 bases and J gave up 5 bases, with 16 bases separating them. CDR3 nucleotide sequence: TGTGCCAGCGATTTAAGGGGGTTTGATCAGCCCCAGCATTTT. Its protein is CASDLRGFDQPQHF.

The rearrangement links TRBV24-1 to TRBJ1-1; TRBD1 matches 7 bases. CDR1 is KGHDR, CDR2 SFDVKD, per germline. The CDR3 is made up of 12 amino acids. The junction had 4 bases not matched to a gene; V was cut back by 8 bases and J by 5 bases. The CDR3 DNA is TGTGCCACCACCCTGGGACAGACTGAAGCTTTCTTT. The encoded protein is CATTLGQTEAFF.

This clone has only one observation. The DNA of the CDR3 is TGTGCCAGCAGCTTTAAAAACGGACACAAGAACACTGAAGCTTTCTTT. As protein: CASSFKNGHKNTEAFF. V gene TRBV7-9 combines with J gene TRBJ1-1, with a weak D call TRBD1 (5 bases). V was clipped by 3 bases and J by 1 base, with 15 bases between them. The length of the CDR3 is 16 residues. The germline gives CDR1 SEHNR, CDR2 FQNEAQ (reference sequence). Complete variable domain (other parts from reference TRBV7-9 and TRBJ1-1): DTGVSQNPRHKITKRGQNVTFRCDPISEHNRLYWYRQTLGQGPEFLTYFQNEAQLEKSRLLSDRFSAERPKGSFSTLEIQRTEQGDSAMYLCASSFKNGHKNTEAFFGQGTRLTVV.

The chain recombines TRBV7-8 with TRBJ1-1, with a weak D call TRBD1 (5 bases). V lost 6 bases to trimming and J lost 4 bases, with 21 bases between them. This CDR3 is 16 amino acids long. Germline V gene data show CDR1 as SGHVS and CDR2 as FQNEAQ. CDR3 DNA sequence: TGTGCCAGCAGATCCCGCCGAGGGGTGTTAGGCACTGAAGCTTTCTTT. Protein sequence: CASRSRRGVLGTEAFF.

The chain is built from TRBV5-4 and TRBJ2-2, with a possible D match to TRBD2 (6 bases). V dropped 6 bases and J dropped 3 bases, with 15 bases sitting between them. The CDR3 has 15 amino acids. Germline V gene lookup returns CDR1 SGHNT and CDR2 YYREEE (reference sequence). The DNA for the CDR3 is TGTGCCAGCACGTCGCCTTGGGGGGACACCGGGGAGCTGTTTTTT. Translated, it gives CASTSPWGDTGELFF. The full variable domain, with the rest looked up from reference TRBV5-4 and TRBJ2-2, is ETGVTQSPTHLIKTRGQQVTLRCSSQSGHNTVSWYQQALGQGPQFIFQYYREEENGRGNFPPRFSGLQFPNYSSELNVNALELDDSALYLCASTSPWGDTGELFFGEGSRLTVL.

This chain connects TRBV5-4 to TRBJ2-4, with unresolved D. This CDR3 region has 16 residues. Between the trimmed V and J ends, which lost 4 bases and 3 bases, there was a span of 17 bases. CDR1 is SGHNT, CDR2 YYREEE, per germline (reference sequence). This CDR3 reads CASSPIDSFGKNIQYF. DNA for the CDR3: TGTGCCAGCAGCCCCATAGACTCGTTCGGCAAAAACATTCAGTACTTC.

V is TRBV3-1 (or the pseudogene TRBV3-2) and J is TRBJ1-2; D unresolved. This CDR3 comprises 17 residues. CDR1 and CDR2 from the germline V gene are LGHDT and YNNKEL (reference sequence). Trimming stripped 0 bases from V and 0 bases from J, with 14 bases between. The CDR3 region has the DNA TGTGCCAGCAGCCAAGACTCCCTCGACGGGACTAACTATGGCTACACCTTC. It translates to CASSQDSLDGTNYGYTF.

The CDR3 DNA reads TGTGCCAGCAGGCCTCCGGGACAGGGAACATACGAGCAGTACTTC. Amino acids: CASRPPGQGTYEQYF. The gene calls are TRBV7-2 and TRBJ2-7; 9 nucleotides align to TRBD1. Trimming cost V 6 bases and J 4 bases; bases outside gene matches: 10. The germline CDR1 and CDR2 sequences are SGHTA and FQGNSA. This CDR3 has 15 residues.

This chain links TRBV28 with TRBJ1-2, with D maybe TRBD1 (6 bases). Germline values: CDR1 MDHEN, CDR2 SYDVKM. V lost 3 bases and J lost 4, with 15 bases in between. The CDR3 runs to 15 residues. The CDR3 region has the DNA TGTGCCAGCAGTTTTGGACAGACAGTACTCTATGGCTACACCTTC. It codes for CASSFGQTVLYGYTF.

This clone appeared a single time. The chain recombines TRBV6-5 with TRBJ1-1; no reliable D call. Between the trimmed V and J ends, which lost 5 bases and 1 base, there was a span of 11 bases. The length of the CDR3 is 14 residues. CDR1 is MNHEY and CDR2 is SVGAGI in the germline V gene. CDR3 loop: CASSPRGGNTEAFF. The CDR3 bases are TGTGCCAGCAGTCCCCGAGGCGGGAACACTGAAGCTTTCTTT.

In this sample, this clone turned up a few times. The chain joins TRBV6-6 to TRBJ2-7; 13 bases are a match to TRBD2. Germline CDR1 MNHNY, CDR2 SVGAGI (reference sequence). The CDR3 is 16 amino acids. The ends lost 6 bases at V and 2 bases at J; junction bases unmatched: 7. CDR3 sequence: CASSPGTSGVTYEQYF. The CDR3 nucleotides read TGTGCCAGCAGCCCCGGGACTAGCGGGGTTACCTACGAGCAGTACTTC.

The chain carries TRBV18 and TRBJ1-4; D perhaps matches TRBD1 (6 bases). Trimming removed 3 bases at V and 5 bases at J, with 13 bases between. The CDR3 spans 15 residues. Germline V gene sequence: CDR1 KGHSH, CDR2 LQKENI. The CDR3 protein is CASSPLTGANEKLFF. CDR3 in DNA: TGTGCCAGCTCACCCTTGACAGGAGCAAATGAAAAACTGTTTTTT.

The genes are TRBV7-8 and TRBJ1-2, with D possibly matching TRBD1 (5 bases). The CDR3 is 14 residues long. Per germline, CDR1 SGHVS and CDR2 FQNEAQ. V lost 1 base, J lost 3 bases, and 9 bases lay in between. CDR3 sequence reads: CASSLGGEDYGYTF. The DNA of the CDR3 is TGTGCCAGCAGCTTAGGGGGCGAAGACTATGGCTACACCTTC.

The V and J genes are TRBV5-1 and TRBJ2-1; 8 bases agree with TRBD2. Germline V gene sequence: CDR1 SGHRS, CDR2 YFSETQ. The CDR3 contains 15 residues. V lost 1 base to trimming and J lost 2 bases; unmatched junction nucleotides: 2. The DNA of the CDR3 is TGCGCCAGCAGCTTGTTAGCGGGGCCCTACAATGAGCAGTTCTTC. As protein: CASSLLAGPYNEQFF.

The CDR3 DNA reads as TGTGCCAGCTCACCACCGGGACTAGCGGGGGGGCGAAACAATGAGCAGTTCTTC. Its protein is CASSPPGLAGGRNNEQFF. J is TRBJ2-1 and V is TRBV18; 16 nucleotides line up with TRBD2. J gave up 5 bases and V 0 bases, and 4 bases lay outside the gene matches. The CDR3 loop spans 18 amino acids. The germline V gene has CDR1 KGHSH and CDR2 LQKENI. Full variable domain (remainder filled in from reference TRBV18 and TRBJ2-1): NAGVMQNPRHLVRRRGQEARLRCSPMKGHSHVYWYRQLPEEGLKFMVYLQKENIIDESGMPKERFSAEFPKEGPSILRIQQVVRGDSAAYFCASSPPGLAGGRNNEQFFGPGTRLTVL.

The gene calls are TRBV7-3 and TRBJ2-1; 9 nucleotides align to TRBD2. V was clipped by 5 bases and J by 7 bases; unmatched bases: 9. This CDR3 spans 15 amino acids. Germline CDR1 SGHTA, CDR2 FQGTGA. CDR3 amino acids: CASSPARTSVNEQFF. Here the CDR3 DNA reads TGTGCCAGCAGCCCCGCCCGGACTAGCGTTAATGAGCAGTTCTTC. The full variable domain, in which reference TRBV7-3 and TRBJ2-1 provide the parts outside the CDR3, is GAGVSQTPSNKVTEKGKYVELRCDPISGHTALYWYRQSLGQGPEFLIYFQGTGAADDSGLPNDRFFAVRPEGSVSTLKIQRTERGDSAVYLCASSPARTSVNEQFFGPGTRLTVL.